A single sample gave rise to the 6 T cell receptor beta chains below, sequenced in a study of shared clonotypes between healthy human individuals. Naive CD8 cells were CD45RO-negative, positively selected for CCR7, excluding terminally differentiated effector memory CD45RA+ cells. Generated by immunoSEQ multiplex PCR, the TCRdb table keeps only in-frame clones and is missing some. The sample contains roughly 890,000 clones, 90% to 95% of which appear only once. Sequencing was done on a sample of naive CD8+ T cells sorted from blood. The receptors stem from a man between 25 and 39 years old in good health.

The CDR3 DNA is TGTGCCACCCAGCTTGTGGGCCGCTACGAGCAGTACTTC. This encodes CATQLVGRYEQYF. The chain has TRBV7-2 and TRBJ2-7; D is uncertain. There are 13 residues in the CDR3. Germline lookup yields CDR1 SGHTA and CDR2 FQGNSA. V lost 10 bases and J 3 bases, leaving 16 bases between the germline ends.

The gene calls are TRBV27 and TRBJ2-1; a weak D match, TRBD1 (5 bases). Germline-derived CDR1 and CDR2 are MNHEY and SMNVEV (reference sequence). Trimming took off 2 bases at V and 7 bases at J, with 18 bases between the two ends. The CDR3 covers 16 residues. CDR3 residues: CASSLKGMGSGNEQFF. The CDR3 DNA follows: TGTGCCAGCAGTTTAAAGGGGATGGGATCTGGTAATGAGCAGTTCTTC.

This chain joins TRBV4-1 and TRBJ2-7; D call uncertain. Between the trimmed V and J ends, which lost 2 bases and 0 bases, there was a span of 14 bases. This CDR3 comprises 16 residues. The germline CDR1 and CDR2 sequences are MGHRA and YSYEKL. The CDR3 nucleotides are TGCGCCAGCAGCCAATTGGGAACTGAGAGCTCCTACGAGCAGTACTTC. Encoded protein: CASSQLGTESSYEQYF.

The V gene is TRBV7-8, the J gene TRBJ2-1; 10 bases are a match to TRBD2. The CDR3 totals 13 residues. CDR1 and CDR2 (germline): SGHVS, FQNEAQ. Trimming took 7 bases from V and 15 from J; bases not matched to a gene: 12. As DNA, the CDR3 is TGTGCCAGCATTGACCCCCTAGCGGGAGTTCGGTTCTTC. This gives the protein CASIDPLAGVRFF.

The chain joins TRBV28 to TRBJ2-7; a possible D gene is TRBD2 (6 bases). Germline CDR1 and CDR2: MDHEN and SYDVKM. V lost 10 bases and J 3 bases, leaving 16 bases between the germline ends. The CDR3 loop spans 13 amino acids. The CDR3 protein is CATLPGGDYEQYF. In nucleotides, the CDR3 is TGTGCCACCCTCCCCGGGGGAGACTACGAGCAGTACTTC.

In nucleotides, the CDR3 is TGTGCCAGCAGCCTCGGACAGGCGGCCTACAATGAGCAGTTCTTC. Translating gives CASSLGQAAYNEQFF. This sequence joins TRBV5-6 and TRBJ2-1, with 7 positions matching TRBD1. The CDR3 is made up of 15 amino acids. The germline V gene has CDR1 SGHDT and CDR2 YYEEEE. The ends lost 4 bases at V and 2 bases at J; junction bases unmatched: 6.